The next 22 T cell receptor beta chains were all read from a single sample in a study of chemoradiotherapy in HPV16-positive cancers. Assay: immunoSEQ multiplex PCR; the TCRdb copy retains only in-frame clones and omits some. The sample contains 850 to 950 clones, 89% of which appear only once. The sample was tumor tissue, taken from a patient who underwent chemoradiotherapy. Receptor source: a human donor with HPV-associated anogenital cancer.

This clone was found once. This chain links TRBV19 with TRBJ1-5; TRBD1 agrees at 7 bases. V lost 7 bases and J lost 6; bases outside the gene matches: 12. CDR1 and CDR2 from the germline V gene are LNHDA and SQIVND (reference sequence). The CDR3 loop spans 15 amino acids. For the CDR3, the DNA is TGTGCCAGTAATCCCGGTACAGGGGCAAGTCAGCCCCAGCATTTT. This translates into CASNPGTGASQPQHF.

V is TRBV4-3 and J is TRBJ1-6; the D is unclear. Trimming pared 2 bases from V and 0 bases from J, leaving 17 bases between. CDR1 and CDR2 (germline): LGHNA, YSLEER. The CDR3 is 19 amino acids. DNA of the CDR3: TGCGCCAGCAGCCAAAGGCTTGCCTCCCAAAGCTCCTATAATTCACCCCTCCACTTT. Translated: CASSQRLASQSSYNSPLHF.

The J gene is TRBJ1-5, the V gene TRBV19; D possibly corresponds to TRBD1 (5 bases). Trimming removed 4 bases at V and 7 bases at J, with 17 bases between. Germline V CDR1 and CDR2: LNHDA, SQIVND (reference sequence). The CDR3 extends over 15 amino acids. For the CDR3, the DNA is TGTGCCAGTAGTACTTTCCGGGACCACAACCAGCCCCAGCATTTT. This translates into CASSTFRDHNQPQHF.

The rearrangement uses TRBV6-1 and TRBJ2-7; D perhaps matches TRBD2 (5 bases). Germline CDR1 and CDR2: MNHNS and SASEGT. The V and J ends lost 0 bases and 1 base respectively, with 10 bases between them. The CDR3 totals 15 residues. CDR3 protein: CASSEAETGSYEQYV. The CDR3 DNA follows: TGTGCCAGCAGTGAAGCTGAGACGGGGTCCTACGAGCAGTACGTC.

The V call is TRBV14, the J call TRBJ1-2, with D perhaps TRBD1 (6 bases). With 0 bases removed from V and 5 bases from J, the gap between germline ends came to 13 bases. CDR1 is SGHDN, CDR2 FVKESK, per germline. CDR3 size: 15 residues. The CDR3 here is CASSQEGGGVYGYTF. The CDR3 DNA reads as TGTGCCAGCAGCCAAGAGGGGGGCGGCGTGTATGGCTACACCTTC.

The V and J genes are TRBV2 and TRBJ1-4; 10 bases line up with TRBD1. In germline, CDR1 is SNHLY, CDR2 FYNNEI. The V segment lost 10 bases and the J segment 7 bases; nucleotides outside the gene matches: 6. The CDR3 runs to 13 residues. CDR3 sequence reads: CATRQGAGEKLFF. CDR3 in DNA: TGTGCCACCAGACAGGGGGCTGGTGAAAAACTGTTTTTT.

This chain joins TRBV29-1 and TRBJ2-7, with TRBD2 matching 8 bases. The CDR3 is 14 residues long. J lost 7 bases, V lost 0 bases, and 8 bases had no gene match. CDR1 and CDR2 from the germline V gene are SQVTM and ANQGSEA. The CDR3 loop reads CSVEDPRLAREQYF. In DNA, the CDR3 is TGCAGCGTTGAAGATCCGCGACTAGCGCGGGAGCAGTACTTC.

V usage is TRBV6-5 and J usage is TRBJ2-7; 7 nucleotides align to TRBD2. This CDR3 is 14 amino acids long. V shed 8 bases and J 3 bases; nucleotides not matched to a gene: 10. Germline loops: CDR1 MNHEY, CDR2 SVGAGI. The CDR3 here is CASYPSGGYYEQYF. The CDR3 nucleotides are TGTGCCAGCTACCCTTCGGGAGGATACTACGAGCAGTACTTC.

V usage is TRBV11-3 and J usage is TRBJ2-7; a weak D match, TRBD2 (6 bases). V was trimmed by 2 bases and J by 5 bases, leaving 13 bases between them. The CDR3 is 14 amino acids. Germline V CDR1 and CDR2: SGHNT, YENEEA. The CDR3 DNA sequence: TGTGCCAGCAGCTTATTTACGGGAGAGGACGAGCAGTACTTC. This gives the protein CASSLFTGEDEQYF.

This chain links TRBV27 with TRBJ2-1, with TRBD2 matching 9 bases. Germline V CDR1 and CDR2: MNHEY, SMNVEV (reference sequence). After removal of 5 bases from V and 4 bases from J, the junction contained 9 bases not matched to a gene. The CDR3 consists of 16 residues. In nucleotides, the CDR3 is TGTGCCAGCAGTCTGGTAGCGGGAGCGATTTACAATGAGCAGTTCTTC. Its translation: CASSLVAGAIYNEQFF.

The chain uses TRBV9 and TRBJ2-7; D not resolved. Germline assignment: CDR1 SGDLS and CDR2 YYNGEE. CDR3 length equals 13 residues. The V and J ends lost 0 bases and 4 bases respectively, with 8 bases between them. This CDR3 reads CASSVAPIYEQYF. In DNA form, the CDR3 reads TGTGCCAGCAGCGTAGCTCCTATTTACGAGCAGTACTTC.

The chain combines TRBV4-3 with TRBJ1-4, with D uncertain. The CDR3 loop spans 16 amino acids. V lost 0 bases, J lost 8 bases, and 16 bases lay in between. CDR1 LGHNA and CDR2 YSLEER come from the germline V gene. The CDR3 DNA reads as TGCGCCAGCAGCCAAGATTCGTCGAAGGGCAGGGAAAAACTGTTTTTT. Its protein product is CASSQDSSKGREKLFF.

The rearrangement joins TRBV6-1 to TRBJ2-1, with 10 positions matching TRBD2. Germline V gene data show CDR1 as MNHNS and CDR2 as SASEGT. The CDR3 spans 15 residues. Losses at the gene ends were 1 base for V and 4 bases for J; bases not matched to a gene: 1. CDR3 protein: CASSEEAGGYNEQFF. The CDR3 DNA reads TGTGCCAGCAGTGAAGAAGCGGGAGGGTACAATGAGCAGTTCTTC.

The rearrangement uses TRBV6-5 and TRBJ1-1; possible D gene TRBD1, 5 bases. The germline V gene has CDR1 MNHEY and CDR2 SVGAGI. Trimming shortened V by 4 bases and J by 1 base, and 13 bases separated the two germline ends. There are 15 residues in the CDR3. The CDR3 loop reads CASSSPTEKNTEAFF. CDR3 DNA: TGTGCCAGCAGTTCTCCGACAGAGAAGAACACTGAAGCTTTCTTT.

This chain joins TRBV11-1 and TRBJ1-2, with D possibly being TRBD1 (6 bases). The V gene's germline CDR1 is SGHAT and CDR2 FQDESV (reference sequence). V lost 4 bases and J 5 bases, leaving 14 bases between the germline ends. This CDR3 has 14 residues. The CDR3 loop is CASSSQDSWYGYTF. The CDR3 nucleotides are TGTGCCAGCAGCTCCCAGGACAGCTGGTATGGCTACACCTTC.

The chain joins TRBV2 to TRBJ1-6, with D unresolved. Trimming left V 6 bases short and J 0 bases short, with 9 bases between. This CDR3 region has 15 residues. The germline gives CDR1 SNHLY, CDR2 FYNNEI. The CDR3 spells CASRVTSSYNSPLHF. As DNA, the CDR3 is TGTGCCAGCAGGGTTACGAGCTCCTATAATTCACCCCTCCACTTT.

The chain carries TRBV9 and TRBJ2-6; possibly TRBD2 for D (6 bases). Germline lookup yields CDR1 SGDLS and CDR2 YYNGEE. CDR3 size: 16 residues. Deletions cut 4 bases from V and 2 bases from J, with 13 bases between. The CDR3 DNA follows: TGTGCCAGCAGCCCCTTGGGGGGAGCTGGGGCCAACGTCCTGACTTTC. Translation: CASSPLGGAGANVLTF.

Written as DNA, the CDR3 is TGCGCCAGCAGCCAAGACGTAGGAGACAATGAGCAGTTCTTC. It specifies CASSQDVGDNEQFF. This chain connects TRBV4-3 to TRBJ2-1; unclear D gene. CDR1 and CDR2 (germline): LGHNA, YSLEER. The CDR3 has 14 residues. V was pared by 0 bases and J by 5 bases, with 8 bases between.

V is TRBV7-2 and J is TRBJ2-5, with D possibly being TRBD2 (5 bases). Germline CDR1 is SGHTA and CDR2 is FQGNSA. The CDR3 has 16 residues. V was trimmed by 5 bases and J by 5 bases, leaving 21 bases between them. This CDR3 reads CASSAGPYPGRETQYF. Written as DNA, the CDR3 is TGTGCCAGCAGCGCGGGCCCCTACCCCGGGCGGGAGACCCAGTACTTC.

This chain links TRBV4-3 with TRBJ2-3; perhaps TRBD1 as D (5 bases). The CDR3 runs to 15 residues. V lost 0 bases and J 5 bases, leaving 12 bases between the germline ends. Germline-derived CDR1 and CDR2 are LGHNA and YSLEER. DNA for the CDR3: TGCGCCAGCAGCCAAGACCGGCCAGGGCGAGATACGCAGTATTTT. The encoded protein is CASSQDRPGRDTQYF.

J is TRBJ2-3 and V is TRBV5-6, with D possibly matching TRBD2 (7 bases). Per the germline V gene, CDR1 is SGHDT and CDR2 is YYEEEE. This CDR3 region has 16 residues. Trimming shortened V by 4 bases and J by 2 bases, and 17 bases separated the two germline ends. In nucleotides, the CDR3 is TGTGCCAGCAGCCCTAGGGGGGGAGGAACCACAGATACGCAGTATTTT. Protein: CASSPRGGGTTDTQYF.

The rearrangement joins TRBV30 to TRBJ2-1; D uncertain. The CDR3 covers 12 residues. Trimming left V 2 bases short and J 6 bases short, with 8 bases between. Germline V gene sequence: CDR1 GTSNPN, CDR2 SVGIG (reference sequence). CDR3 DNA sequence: TGTGCCTGGAGTAAACAGATCAATGAGCAGTTCTTC. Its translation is CAWSKQINEQFF.